Listed here are 30 T cell receptor beta chains from one sample, sequenced in a study of T cells expressing NK-cell markers. TCRdb derives one entry per CDR3 protein from the 5' RACE reads, leaving out DNA. Its clone listing holds approximately 440,000 distinct CDR3 sequences. Sequencing input: blood T cells: a sorted CD56 or NKG2C T cell subset, CD4+ or CD8+ T cells, or bulk PBMC T cells (not recorded which). The receptors were gathered from a woman aged 45 to 65 in good health.

The genes are TRBV25-1 and TRBJ1-2. The germline V gene encodes CDR1 MGHDK and CDR2 SYGVNS. The CDR3 covers 15 residues. This CDR3 reads CASSDPTRTLGGYTF.

CDR3: CASSSTGPPGYTF. The chain combines TRBV5-6 with TRBJ1-2; TCRdb outputs TRBD1, but without DNA this stays unchecked. The CDR3 runs 13 residues. From germline, CDR1 is SGHDT and CDR2 YYEEEE.

This chain links TRBV20-1 with TRBJ1-6; TCRdb indicates TRBD1, and absent DNA this call remains unverified. Germline V gene lookup returns CDR1 DFQATT and CDR2 SNEGSKA (reference sequence). This CDR3 is built from 14 residues. The CDR3: CSARSGTETKPLHF.

The J gene is TRBJ2-5, the V gene TRBV5-1; TCRdb picks TRBD2, but there is no DNA to check that call. This CDR3 spans 14 amino acids. Looked up from germline, CDR1 is SGHRS and CDR2 is YFSETQ. CDR3 region: CASSLGGPEATQYF.

This chain uses TRBV30 with TRBJ2-1. The CDR3 runs to 13 residues. Germline V lookup: CDR1 GTSNPN, CDR2 SVGIG (reference sequence). The CDR3 loop reads CAWSVTSFAEQFF.

The chain recombines TRBV12-3 or TRBV12-4 with TRBJ2-1; checking the TCRdb D call of TRBD2 is not possible without DNA. CDR3 length: 15 amino acids. This chain's CDR3 is CASSLSRTRSNEQFF.

The chain is built from TRBV5-6 and TRBJ2-7; the TRBD2 assignment by TCRdb is unverifiable without DNA. There are 16 residues in the CDR3. Germline values: CDR1 SGHDT, CDR2 YYEEEE. The CDR3: CASSLPGLAGVGEQYF.

J is TRBJ1-3 and V is TRBV11-2; TCRdb lists TRBD1, though no DNA is available to test this call. CDR1 is SGHAT, CDR2 FQNNGV, per germline. The CDR3 has 15 amino acids. The CDR3 is CASSLDWGSGNTIYF.

J is TRBJ2-7 and V is TRBV9; the TCRdb call, TRBD2, lacks DNA for checking. Germline V gene lookup returns CDR1 SGDLS and CDR2 YYNGEE. The CDR3 totals 16 residues. CDR3 sequence reads: CASSFEGLANTYEQYF.

This sequence joins TRBV20-1 and TRBJ2-5; the D call from TCRdb, TRBD1, cannot be confirmed without DNA. The CDR3 runs 13 residues. Germline CDR1 is DFQATT and CDR2 is SNEGSKA (reference sequence). The CDR3 spells CSAHLGQAETQYF.

V is TRBV29-1 and J is TRBJ1-1; checking the TCRdb D call of TRBD1 is not possible without DNA. The CDR3 has 13 residues. In germline, CDR1 is SQVTM, CDR2 ANQGSEA. The CDR3 region is CSVFRTVGTEAFF.

CDR3: CASSEAGGAAGHTIYF. The V call is TRBV2, the J call TRBJ1-3; TCRdb's assignment of TRBD1 cannot be checked, as there is no DNA. This CDR3 has 16 amino acids. Looked up from germline, CDR1 is SNHLY and CDR2 is FYNNEI.

The chain employs TRBV9 and TRBJ2-7; there is no DNA to check the TCRdb D call of TRBD1. Per germline, CDR1 SGDLS and CDR2 YYNGEE. The CDR3 runs to 17 residues. The CDR3 is CASSAQVGGSPSYEQYF.

V gene TRBV7-2 combines with J gene TRBJ2-1; TCRdb's D gene call, TRBD2, goes unchecked for lack of DNA. Germline assignment: CDR1 SGHTA and CDR2 FQGNSA. This CDR3 has 18 residues. CDR3 sequence: CASSLVAGGPGSYNEQFF.

This chain connects TRBV3-1 to TRBJ2-7; TCRdb designates TRBD2, a call that cannot be tested without DNA. Germline V gives CDR1 LGHDT, CDR2 YNNKEL (reference sequence). This CDR3 is 14 amino acids long. Here the CDR3 reads CASSQEGTSSEQYF.

The rearrangement links TRBV27 to TRBJ1-2; TCRdb reports TRBD1, a call that lacks DNA to check it against. This CDR3 has 15 residues. Germline loops: CDR1 MNHEY, CDR2 SMNVEV (reference sequence). CDR3 sequence: CASSSYRGTGYGYTF.

This chain links TRBV2 with TRBJ2-3; TCRdb indicates TRBD1, and absent DNA this call remains unverified. The length of the CDR3 is 15 residues. Germline CDR1 SNHLY, CDR2 FYNNEI. Here the CDR3 reads CASRGTGISTDTQYF. The whole variable domain, filled in from reference TRBV2 and TRBJ2-3, reads EPEVTQTPSHQVTQMGQEVILRCVPISNHLYFYWYRQILGQKVEFLVSFYNNEISEKSEIFDDQFSVERPDGSNFTLKIRSTKLEDSAMYFCASRGTGISTDTQYFGPGTRLTVL.

This chain joins TRBV4-1 and TRBJ1-1; the D gene TCRdb calls, TRBD1, cannot be checked with no DNA. Germline lookup yields CDR1 MGHRA and CDR2 YSYEKL. The CDR3 runs 11 residues. This CDR3 is CASMGGREAFF.

V usage is TRBV2 and J usage is TRBJ2-3; as DNA is missing, the TRBD2 call by TCRdb cannot be tested. Per germline, CDR1 SNHLY and CDR2 FYNNEI. The CDR3 has 13 amino acids. This chain's CDR3 is CASSDLAGTTQYF.

The chain combines TRBV19 with TRBJ2-3; TCRdb lists TRBD2, though no DNA is available to test this call. CDR3 length: 17 amino acids. Germline V lookup: CDR1 LNHDA, CDR2 SQIVND (reference sequence). This chain's CDR3 is CASSKARLAGGGDTQYF.

The CDR3 reads CASSAGPPAQPQHF. This chain joins TRBV2 and TRBJ1-5; TCRdb returns TRBD1, unconfirmable since there is no DNA. The CDR3 totals 14 residues. From germline, CDR1 is SNHLY and CDR2 FYNNEI.

The chain recombines TRBV3-1 with TRBJ1-3; TCRdb indicates TRBD1, and absent DNA this call remains unverified. Germline CDR1 and CDR2: LGHDT and YNNKEL (reference sequence). This CDR3 is 14 amino acids long. Here the CDR3 reads CASSFGQFGNTIYF.

CDR3 sequence reads: CASSLNGGPITEAFF. This chain connects TRBV27 to TRBJ1-1; TCRdb lists TRBD1, though no DNA is available to test this call. The CDR3 sequence is 15 residues long. Germline assignment: CDR1 MNHEY and CDR2 SMNVEV (reference sequence).

The chain combines TRBV12-3 or TRBV12-4 with TRBJ2-5. The CDR3 length is 14 residues. CDR3 region: CASSPRSTVETQYF.

This chain connects TRBV6-2 or TRBV6-3 to TRBJ2-2; the D gene TCRdb calls, TRBD2, cannot be checked with no DNA. Germline assignment: CDR1 MNHEY and CDR2 SVGEGT. CDR3 size: 16 residues. Here the CDR3 reads CASRELAVLNTGELFF.

J is TRBJ2-1 and V is TRBV6-6. The CDR3 extends over 13 amino acids. Germline CDR1 reads MNHNY; CDR2 reads SVGAGI (reference sequence). CDR3 amino acids: CASRGSDYNEQFF.

The J gene is TRBJ1-2, the V gene TRBV5-1. The length of the CDR3 is 12 residues. The germline gives CDR1 SGHRS, CDR2 YFSETQ. CDR3 residues: CASSLSENGYTF.

The gene calls are TRBV29-1 and TRBJ1-1; TCRdb names TRBD1, which stays unverified in the absence of DNA. The CDR3 covers 14 residues. The germline gives CDR1 SQVTM, CDR2 ANQGSEA. The CDR3 region is CSVEGRTMNTEAFF.

The V call is TRBV5-1, the J call TRBJ1-1; absent DNA, TCRdb's TRBD1 call cannot be checked. CDR3 length: 15 amino acids. Germline CDR1 reads SGHRS; CDR2 reads YFSETQ. This chain's CDR3 is CASSLEGVRGTEAFF.

The V and J genes are TRBV12-3 or TRBV12-4 and TRBJ2-6; TCRdb proposes TRBD1, but this gene call is untestable without DNA. This CDR3 contains 13 residues. The CDR3 here is CASRGPGANVLTF.